The 17 T cell receptor beta chains presented below share a single source sample, sequenced in a study of beta chain features in type 1 diabetes (dated by TCRdb to the late 2010s). The method behind the library was the immunoSEQ multiplex PCR assay. The entire amount of isolated RNA was reverse transcribed using the High Capacity cDNA Reverse Transcription Kit, so the sequenced TCRB transcripts were expressed ones. Not all clones reach the TCRdb copy of this immuneACCESS table, which keeps in-frame sequences only. Checked studies attribute under half of the gap to unresolved V genes and leave the rest unexplained. In this sample the table shows around 19,000 clones, 40% to 60% of which occur a single time. About 0.45% of the sample is taken by the ten largest. What was sequenced was stem cell memory CD4+ T cells from blood. The sample's cell subset or site label, decoded: stem cell-like memory CD4+ T cells. These receptor sequences come from a man younger than 30 in good health.

The sample holds a few counts of this clone. J is TRBJ2-7 and V is TRBV19; possible D gene TRBD1, 5 bases. CDR1 LNHDA and CDR2 SQIVND come from the germline V gene (reference sequence). This CDR3 is 15 amino acids long. The V end was cut by 5 bases, the J end by 0 bases, with 14 bases between. The CDR3 here is CASSQQVMTSYEQYF. As DNA, the CDR3 is TGTGCCAGTAGTCAACAGGTGATGACCTCCTACGAGCAGTACTTC.

The rearrangement uses TRBV5-1 and TRBJ1-6; the D gene is possibly TRBD1 (5 bases). The CDR3 has 13 residues. The germline gives CDR1 SGHRS, CDR2 YFSETQ. The V gene lost 4 bases and the J gene lost 5 bases, with 7 bases spanning the gap. In DNA, the CDR3 is TGCGCCAGCAGCGGGGGGGATAATTCACCCCTCCACTTT. Protein sequence: CASSGGDNSPLHF.

This chain uses TRBV18 with TRBJ2-4, with a tentative D call TRBD2 (6 bases). Germline-derived CDR1 and CDR2 are KGHSH and LQKENI. The V and J ends lost 2 bases and 2 bases respectively, with 19 bases between them. The CDR3 is 18 amino acids. CDR3 in amino acids: CASSPSGSPVGTKNIQYF. Here the CDR3 DNA reads TGTGCCAGCTCACCATCCGGGAGTCCCGTAGGCACCAAAAACATTCAGTACTTC. Variable domain in full (rest from reference TRBV18 and TRBJ2-4): NAGVMQNPRHLVRRRGQEARLRCSPMKGHSHVYWYRQLPEEGLKFMVYLQKENIIDESGMPKERFSAEFPKEGPSILRIQQVVRGDSAAYFCASSPSGSPVGTKNIQYFGAGTRLSVL.

A few counts support this clone. V is TRBV7-2 and J is TRBJ2-7; tentative D call: TRBD2 (6 bases). The CDR3 length is 17 residues. Germline lookup yields CDR1 SGHTA and CDR2 FQGNSA. The germline V and J ends were trimmed by 9 bases and 2 bases, with 26 bases remaining between them. The CDR3 sequence: CASPPSGPGRLPYEQYF. In nucleotides, the CDR3 is TGTGCCAGTCCACCGAGCGGGCCCGGACGCCTGCCCTACGAGCAGTACTTC.

With regard to this clone: At one end the junction does not follow the germline gene, possibly because of a read error. The chain joins TRBV6-1 to TRBJ2-3; D may be TRBD2 (6 bases). Per germline, CDR1 MNHNS and CDR2 SASEGT. The CDR3 has 14 residues. CDR3 amino acids: CASNLMEGTDTQYF. In nucleotides, the CDR3 is TGTGCCAGCAACTTGATGGAGGGCACGGATACGCAGTATTTT.

The chain carries TRBV4-2 and TRBJ1-2, with 9 bases that match TRBD1. V lost 4 bases to trimming and J lost 3 bases; unmatched junction nucleotides: 6. Germline CDR1 LGHNA, CDR2 YNFKEQ. The CDR3 totals 15 residues. The CDR3 sequence is CASSLTGGGDYGYTF. CDR3 bases: TGTGCCAGCAGCCTTACAGGGGGCGGCGACTATGGCTACACCTTC.

As concerns this clone: The junction differs from germline at one of its ends, possibly a read error. The chain is built from TRBV7-3 and TRBJ2-5, with TRBD1 identical over 10 bases. Germline-derived CDR1 and CDR2 are SGHTA and FQGTGA. The CDR3 has 16 amino acids. The CDR3 here is CASSLTAGTGVVTQYF. CDR3 coding DNA: TGTGCCAGCAGTTTAACCGCCGGGACAGGGGTTGTAACCCAGTACTTC.

With regard to this clone: The sample carries other DNA sequences with the same CDR3. The chain combines TRBV11-2 with TRBJ2-1; possibly TRBD1 for D (5 bases). The CDR3 runs to 17 residues. With 2 bases removed from V and 5 bases from J, the gap between germline ends came to 19 bases. Germline V gene data show CDR1 as SGHAT and CDR2 as FQNNGV. The CDR3 nucleotides read TGTGCCAGCAGCTTATCCCTCCTTGGACAAGGAAACAATGAGCAGTTCTTC. Amino acids: CASSLSLLGQGNNEQFF.

This clone appeared a few times. The chain uses TRBV28 and TRBJ2-7; perhaps TRBD2 as D (5 bases). The length of the CDR3 is 13 residues. V was cut by 8 bases and J by 7 bases, with 18 bases left in between. CDR1 and CDR2 (germline): MDHEN, SYDVKM. CDR3 DNA sequence: TGTGCCAGCCCTTACTGTAAACGGGGTGAGCAGTACTTC. Amino acids: CASPYCKRGEQYF.

As to this clone: The junction departs from the called germline gene at one end, perhaps through a read error. The gene calls are TRBV7-7 and TRBJ2-2; D call uncertain. The CDR3 is 13 amino acids. CDR1 and CDR2 (germline): SSHAT, FNYEAQ (reference sequence). CDR3 DNA: TGTGCTAGCAGCTCCGACTTCGGCGGGGAGCTGTTTTTT. Its protein is CASSSDFGGELFF.

By sample share, this clone is medium-sized (0.01 to 0.1%). CDR3: CASSWEGLAKNIQYF. Here the CDR3 DNA reads TGTGCCAGCAGCTGGGAAGGACTAGCCAAAAACATTCAGTACTTC. The rearrangement links TRBV5-6 to TRBJ2-4, with D perhaps TRBD2 (5 bases). Germline V gene lookup returns CDR1 SGHDT and CDR2 YYEEEE. This CDR3 comprises 15 residues. Trimming removed 3 bases from V and 0 bases from J, with 10 bases in between. Full variable domain (remainder filled in from reference TRBV5-6 and TRBJ2-4): DAGVTQSPTHLIKTRGQQVTLRCSPKSGHDTVSWYQQALGQGPQFIFQYYEEEERQRGNFPDRFSGHQFPNYSSELNVNALLLGDSALYLCASSWEGLAKNIQYFGAGTRLSVL.

This chain joins TRBV9 and TRBJ2-1; 8 bases align to TRBD2. Germline-derived CDR1 and CDR2 are SGDLS and YYNGEE. Germline trimming cut 4 bases from V and 4 bases from J; bases unmatched to any gene: 22. This CDR3 spans 20 amino acids. The DNA for the CDR3 is TGTGCCAGCAGCCGTAGAGAGAGGGCTATTGGCGGGAGGTCTTACAATGAGCAGTTCTTC. Protein product: CASSRRERAIGGRSYNEQFF.

This chain links TRBV27 with TRBJ2-7; D might be TRBD2 (7 bases). CDR3 size: 16 residues. The V end was cut by 6 bases, the J end by 3 bases, with 21 bases between. The V gene's germline CDR1 is MNHEY and CDR2 SMNVEV (reference sequence). CDR3 DNA sequence: TGTGCCAGCAGAGGGGGGGTACGGGACCGAAACTACGAGCAGTACTTC. Protein sequence: CASRGGVRDRNYEQYF.

The chain carries TRBV11-3 and TRBJ1-2; 8 nucleotides match TRBD1. Germline V gives CDR1 SGHNT, CDR2 YENEEA. The V segment lost 2 bases and the J segment 8 bases; nucleotides outside the gene matches: 4. The CDR3 spans 13 residues. CDR3 in amino acids: CASSLSGGGGYTF. CDR3 coding DNA: TGTGCCAGCAGCTTATCAGGGGGCGGCGGCTACACCTTC.

The chain recombines TRBV4-3 with TRBJ2-1, with 7 nucleotides matching TRBD2. V shed 2 bases and J 1 base; nucleotides not matched to a gene: 14. Per germline, CDR1 LGHNA and CDR2 YSLEER. CDR3 length equals 19 residues. The CDR3 nucleotides read TGCGCCAGCAGCCAACAGCCCGTTCGCGGGGGAGGTTCCTACAATGAGCAGTTCTTC. Its protein product is CASSQQPVRGGGSYNEQFF.

J is TRBJ2-1 and V is TRBV30, with 11 bases lining up with TRBD2. The trim removed 4 bases at V and 7 bases at J, leaving 9 bases unmatched. The CDR3 contains 15 residues. Looked up from germline, CDR1 is GTSNPN and CDR2 is SVGIG (reference sequence). The CDR3 DNA follows: TGTGCCTGGAATCCTGGGACTAGCGGTGGGAATGAGCAGTTCTTC. This gives the protein CAWNPGTSGGNEQFF. The full variable domain, with the rest looked up from reference TRBV30 and TRBJ2-1, is SQTIHQWPATLVQPVGSPLSLECTVEGTSNPNLYWYRQAAGRGLQLLFYSVGIGQISSEVPQNLSASRPQDRQFILSSKKLLLSDSGFYLCAWNPGTSGGNEQFFGPGTRLTVL.

Turning to this clone: Germline is not matched at one junction end, which may reflect a read error. The J gene is TRBJ1-1, the V gene TRBV5-6; weak D call: TRBD1 (6 bases). The CDR3 consists of 14 residues. Germline V gene sequence: CDR1 SGHDT, CDR2 YYEEEE. The CDR3 reads CASSRRDWDTEVFF. CDR3 nucleotide sequence: TGTGCCAGCAGCCGTAGGGATTGGGACACTGAAGTTTTCTTT.